Listed below are T cell receptor beta chains from one sample, sequenced in a study of T cells in tuberculosis. Libraries were prepared by immunoSEQ multiplex PCR; TCRdb keeps only in-frame clonotypes and omits some of them. This table holds tens of thousands of clones, 92% found once. The starting material was PBMCs, obtained at tuberculosis diagnosis. Receptors were obtained from an adult with tuberculosis. Some clones in this sample may be carry-over from other donors' samples. The CDR3 runs from the conserved cysteine through the conserved F or W. The order of the fields is J gene, clone size, D gene, V gene, CDR3 protein, CDR3 DNA. D genes are given only for firm matches. Clone size appears in some rows only: once, few, many, or a class for an expanded clone.

j_call: TRBJ2-5; clone_size: .; d_call: .; v_call: TRBV6-6; cdr3_aa: CASSYRRGGGETQYF; cdr3_nt: TGTGCCAGCAGTTACCGGAGGGGGGGCGGGGAGACCCAGTACTTC
j_call: TRBJ1-5; clone_size: .; d_call: TRBD1; v_call: TRBV19; cdr3_aa: CASSRGTAPDQPQHF; cdr3_nt: TGTGCCAGTAGTAGGGGGACAGCTCCAGATCAGCCCCAGCATTTT
j_call: TRBJ1-2; clone_size: .; d_call: TRBD1; v_call: TRBV4-1; cdr3_aa: CASSHDRDINYGYTF; cdr3_nt: TGCGCCAGCAGCCACGACAGGGATATTAACTATGGCTACACCTTC
j_call: TRBJ1-1; clone_size: .; d_call: .; v_call: TRBV27; cdr3_aa: CASNSFSSGNTEAFF; cdr3_nt: TGTGCCAGCAACAGTTTCTCTTCTGGGAACACTGAAGCTTTCTTT
j_call: TRBJ2-3; clone_size: .; d_call: TRBD2; v_call: TRBV4-2; cdr3_aa: CASSRLNLLAGGPDTQYF; cdr3_nt: TGTGCCAGCAGTCGCCTTAACCTACTAGCGGGGGGGCCAGATACGCAGTATTTT
j_call: TRBJ2-1; clone_size: .; d_call: .; v_call: TRBV11-2; cdr3_aa: CASSLALRHNEQFF; cdr3_nt: TGTGCCAGCAGCTTAGCATTGCGCCACAATGAGCAGTTCTTC
j_call: TRBJ1-1; clone_size: .; d_call: TRBD1; v_call: TRBV27; cdr3_aa: CASSSLEPGRPQGAGTEAFF; cdr3_nt: TGTGCCAGCAGTTCCCTCGAGCCGGGAAGACCGCAGGGGGCCGGCACTGAAGCTTTCTTT
j_call: TRBJ2-1; clone_size: .; d_call: .; v_call: TRBV27; cdr3_aa: CASSFLVSGMHEQFF; cdr3_nt: TGTGCCAGCAGTTTTTTGGTGTCGGGAATGCATGAGCAGTTCTTC
j_call: TRBJ1-3; clone_size: few; d_call: TRBD1; v_call: TRBV6-5; cdr3_aa: CASSLGGNVNTIYF; cdr3_nt: TGTGCCAGCAGTCTAGGGGGCAACGTAAACACCATATATTTT
j_call: TRBJ2-7; clone_size: .; d_call: TRBD2; v_call: TRBV11-3; cdr3_aa: CASSLGGLAGDSYEQYF; cdr3_nt: TGTGCCAGCAGCTTAGGGGGACTAGCGGGGGACTCCTACGAGCAGTACTTC
j_call: TRBJ2-7; clone_size: few; d_call: TRBD2; v_call: TRBV10-3; cdr3_aa: CAISESGEAYEQYF; cdr3_nt: TGTGCCATCTCAGAGAGCGGGGAAGCCTACGAGCAGTACTTC
j_call: TRBJ1-6; clone_size: .; d_call: .; v_call: TRBV30; cdr3_aa: CAWSDRTFQGGSPLHF; cdr3_nt: TGTGCCTGGAGTGACCGTACGTTCCAGGGTGGCTCACCCCTCCACTTT
j_call: TRBJ1-6; clone_size: .; d_call: .; v_call: TRBV5-1; cdr3_aa: CASSLGQGNSPLHF; cdr3_nt: TGCGCCAGCAGCTTGGGGCAGGGAAATTCACCCCTCCACTTT
j_call: TRBJ1-6; clone_size: few; d_call: TRBD1; v_call: TRBV6-1; cdr3_aa: CASSAQQGTNSPLHF; cdr3_nt: TGTGCCAGCAGTGCCCAACAGGGGACTAATTCACCCCTCCACTTT
j_call: TRBJ2-3; clone_size: .; d_call: TRBD1; v_call: TRBV27; cdr3_aa: CASIRQGGDTQYF; cdr3_nt: TGTGCCAGCATTAGACAGGGGGGGGATACGCAGTATTTT
j_call: TRBJ1-2; clone_size: once; d_call: .; v_call: TRBV10-2; cdr3_aa: CASSLQGFYGYTF; cdr3_nt: TGCGCCAGCAGCTTACAGGGTTTCTATGGCTACACCTTC
j_call: TRBJ1-4; clone_size: .; d_call: TRBD1; v_call: TRBV12-5; cdr3_aa: CASGLDLAGGIFF; cdr3_nt: TGTGCTAGTGGTTTGGACCTGGCAGGGGGGATCTTTTTT
j_call: TRBJ2-7; clone_size: .; d_call: .; v_call: TRBV7-6; cdr3_aa: CASSLGNGLAGSPYEQYF; cdr3_nt: TGTGCCAGCAGCTTAGGGAATGGACTGGCGGGTTCCCCCTACGAGCAGTACTTC
j_call: TRBJ1-2; clone_size: .; d_call: TRBD1; v_call: TRBV7-3; cdr3_aa: CASSLRETGANGYTF; cdr3_nt: TGTGCCAGCAGCTTACGAGAGACAGGGGCGAATGGCTACACCTTC
j_call: TRBJ2-5; clone_size: .; d_call: TRBD1; v_call: TRBV5-4; cdr3_aa: CASTQQGALETQYF; cdr3_nt: TGTGCCAGCACCCAACAGGGGGCTCTTGAGACCCAGTACTTC
j_call: TRBJ1-2; clone_size: .; d_call: .; v_call: TRBV30; cdr3_aa: CAWRNRQVGDYGYTF; cdr3_nt: TGTGCCTGGAGAAACCGACAGGTTGGTGACTATGGCTACACCTTC
j_call: TRBJ2-5; clone_size: .; d_call: TRBD2; v_call: TRBV6-5; cdr3_aa: CASSYSGGLPQETQYF; cdr3_nt: TGTGCCAGCAGTTATAGCGGGGGCCTACCCCAAGAGACCCAGTACTTC
j_call: TRBJ1-3; clone_size: .; d_call: TRBD1; v_call: TRBV5-1; cdr3_aa: CASRDSSGNTIYF; cdr3_nt: TGCGCCAGCCGGGACAGCTCTGGAAACACCATATATTTT
j_call: TRBJ1-2; clone_size: .; d_call: TRBD1; v_call: TRBV19; cdr3_aa: CARWGTGTYGYTF; cdr3_nt: TGTGCCAGATGGGGGACAGGGACCTATGGCTACACCTTC
j_call: TRBJ1-6; clone_size: once; d_call: .; v_call: TRBV7-8; cdr3_aa: CASSLRGKGSYNSPLHF; cdr3_nt: TGTGCCAGCAGCTTAAGGGGGAAGGGCTCCTATAATTCACCCCTCCACTTT
j_call: TRBJ2-1; clone_size: .; d_call: TRBD2; v_call: TRBV10-1; cdr3_aa: CASSYTSGGPSSYNEQFF; cdr3_nt: TGCGCCAGCAGTTATACTAGCGGGGGGCCGAGCTCCTACAATGAGCAGTTCTTC
j_call: TRBJ1-1; clone_size: .; d_call: .; v_call: TRBV9; cdr3_aa: CASSVEPNTEAFF; cdr3_nt: TGTGCCAGCAGCGTAGAGCCGAACACTGAAGCTTTCTTT
j_call: TRBJ1-1; clone_size: once; d_call: TRBD1; v_call: TRBV9; cdr3_aa: CASSAYRGRTEAFF; cdr3_nt: TGTGCCAGCAGCGCCTACAGGGGAAGGACTGAAGCTTTCTTT
j_call: TRBJ1-5; clone_size: .; d_call: TRBD1; v_call: TRBV19; cdr3_aa: CASSWGQGGNQPQHF; cdr3_nt: TGTGCCAGTAGCTGGGGACAGGGGGGCAATCAGCCCCAGCATTTT
j_call: TRBJ1-1; clone_size: .; d_call: .; v_call: TRBV18; cdr3_aa: CASSSYQGAGGLNTEAFF; cdr3_nt: TGTGCCAGCTCATCCTATCAGGGAGCGGGAGGATTGAACACTGAAGCTTTCTTT
j_call: TRBJ1-2; clone_size: .; d_call: .; v_call: TRBV10-2; cdr3_aa: CASSEPQRTNYGYTF; cdr3_nt: TGCGCCAGCAGTGAGCCCCAGCGGACTAACTATGGCTACACCTTC
j_call: TRBJ1-3; clone_size: .; d_call: .; v_call: TRBV7-2; cdr3_aa: CASSLGGVSGNTIYF; cdr3_nt: TGTGCCAGCAGCTTGGGAGGAGTCTCTGGAAACACCATATATTTT
j_call: TRBJ2-7; clone_size: .; d_call: TRBD1; v_call: TRBV19; cdr3_aa: CASSWGQGLYEQYF; cdr3_nt: TGTGCCAGTAGTTGGGGACAGGGGCTCTACGAGCAGTACTTC
j_call: TRBJ2-1; clone_size: .; d_call: .; v_call: TRBV15; cdr3_aa: CATSRDSAGDGEQFF; cdr3_nt: TGTGCCACCAGCAGAGATAGCGCAGGGGATGGTGAGCAGTTCTTC
j_call: TRBJ2-3; clone_size: .; d_call: TRBD2; v_call: TRBV6-5; cdr3_aa: CASSRGGAPPDTQYF; cdr3_nt: TGTGCCAGCAGCCGGGGGGGGGCCCCCCCGGATACGCAGTATTTT
j_call: TRBJ2-5; clone_size: .; d_call: TRBD1; v_call: TRBV7-2; cdr3_aa: CASSLFTGGWGETQYF; cdr3_nt: TGTGCCAGCAGCTTATTCACAGGGGGTTGGGGAGAGACCCAGTACTTC
j_call: TRBJ1-3; clone_size: .; d_call: .; v_call: TRBV10-3; cdr3_aa: CAIRLQGGNTIYF; cdr3_nt: TGTGCCATCAGGTTACAGGGTGGAAACACCATATATTTT
j_call: TRBJ2-2; clone_size: .; d_call: TRBD2; v_call: TRBV2; cdr3_aa: CASSRLAGVTNTGELFF; cdr3_nt: TGTGCCAGCAGTCGGCTAGCGGGGGTCACGAACACCGGGGAGCTGTTTTTT
j_call: TRBJ2-7; clone_size: .; d_call: .; v_call: TRBV6-6; cdr3_aa: CASSTGGVGEQYF; cdr3_nt: TGTGCCAGCAGTACAGGGGGGGTCGGAGAGCAGTACTTC
j_call: TRBJ2-3; clone_size: .; d_call: .; v_call: TRBV6-4; cdr3_aa: CARDTHTDTQYF; cdr3_nt: TGTGCCAGAGACACCCACACAGATACGCAGTATTTT
j_call: TRBJ2-7; clone_size: .; d_call: .; v_call: TRBV23-1; cdr3_aa: CASAARVGEQYF; cdr3_nt: TGCGCCAGCGCGGCCCGGGTTGGCGAGCAGTACTTC
j_call: TRBJ2-3; clone_size: once; d_call: .; v_call: TRBV15; cdr3_aa: CATSRAGADTQYF; cdr3_nt: TGTGCCACCAGCAGAGCGGGGGCAGATACGCAGTATTTT
j_call: TRBJ1-1; clone_size: .; d_call: .; v_call: TRBV19; cdr3_aa: CASSIGGGNTEAFF; cdr3_nt: TGTGCCAGTAGTATTGGGGGGGGGAACACTGAAGCTTTCTTT
j_call: TRBJ1-2; clone_size: once; d_call: .; v_call: TRBV15; cdr3_aa: CATSRDNRGYTF; cdr3_nt: TGTGCCACCAGCAGAGACAACAGGGGCTACACCTTC
j_call: TRBJ1-2; clone_size: .; d_call: .; v_call: TRBV7-6; cdr3_aa: CASSPTVVGGAGYTF; cdr3_nt: TGTGCCAGCAGCCCTACGGTTGTGGGAGGGGCTGGCTACACCTTC